This T cell receptor beta chain was sequenced during a study of shared clonotypes between healthy human individuals. Using immunoSEQ multiplex PCR, the repertoire was profiled, and TCRdb retains in-frame clones only, with some absent. This table holds about 1.5 million clones, 98% found once. Caucasian adults living in Nashville, Tennessee, provided all samples. The CDR3 sequence is 13 residues long. Trimming pared 8 bases from V and 0 bases from J, leaving 6 bases between. Germline CDR1 and CDR2: SGHNT and YYREEE (reference sequence). The chain employs TRBV5-4 and TRBJ2-6; D gene ambiguous. This receptor was taken from a man younger than 40 in good health. The sequenced material came from naive CD4+ T cells sorted from blood. Subset of the sample: CD45RA+ positively selected. As DNA, the CDR3 is TGTGCCAGTTTCATCTCTGGGGCCAACGTCCTGACTTTC. Protein sequence: CASFISGANVLTF.